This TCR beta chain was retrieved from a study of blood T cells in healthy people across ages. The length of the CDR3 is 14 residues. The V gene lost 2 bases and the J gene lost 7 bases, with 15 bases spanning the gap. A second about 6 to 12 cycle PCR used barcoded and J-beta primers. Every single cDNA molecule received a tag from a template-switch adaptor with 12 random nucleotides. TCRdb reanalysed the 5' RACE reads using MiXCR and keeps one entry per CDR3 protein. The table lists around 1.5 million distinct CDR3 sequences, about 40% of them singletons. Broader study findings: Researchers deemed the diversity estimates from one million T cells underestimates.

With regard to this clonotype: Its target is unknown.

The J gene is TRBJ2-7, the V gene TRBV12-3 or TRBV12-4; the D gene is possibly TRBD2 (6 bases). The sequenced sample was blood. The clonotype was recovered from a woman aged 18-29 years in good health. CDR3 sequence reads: CASSLSLANNEQYF. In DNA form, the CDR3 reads TGTGCCAGCAGTTTAAGCCTAGCGAACAATGAGCAGTACTTC.